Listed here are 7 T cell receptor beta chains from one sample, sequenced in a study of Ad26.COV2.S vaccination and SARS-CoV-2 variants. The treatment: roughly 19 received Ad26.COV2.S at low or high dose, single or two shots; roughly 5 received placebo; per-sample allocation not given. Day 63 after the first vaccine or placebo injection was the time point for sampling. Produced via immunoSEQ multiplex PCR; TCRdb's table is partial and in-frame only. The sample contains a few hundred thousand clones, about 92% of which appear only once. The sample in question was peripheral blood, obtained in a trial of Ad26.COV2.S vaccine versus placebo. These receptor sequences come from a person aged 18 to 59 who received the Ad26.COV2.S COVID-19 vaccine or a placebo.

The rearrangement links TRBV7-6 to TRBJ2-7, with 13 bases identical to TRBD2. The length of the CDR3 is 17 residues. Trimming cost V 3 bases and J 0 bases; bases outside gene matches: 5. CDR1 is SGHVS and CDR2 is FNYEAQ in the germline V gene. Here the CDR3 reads CASSFGLAGEISYEQYF. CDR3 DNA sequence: TGTGCCAGCAGCTTCGGACTAGCGGGAGAGATCTCCTACGAGCAGTACTTC.

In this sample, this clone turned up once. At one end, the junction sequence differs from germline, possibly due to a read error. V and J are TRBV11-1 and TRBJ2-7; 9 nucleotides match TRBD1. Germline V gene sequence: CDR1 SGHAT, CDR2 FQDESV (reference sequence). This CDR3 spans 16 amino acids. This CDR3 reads CASNLRPGQGFYEQYF. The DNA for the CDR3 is TGTGCCAGCAACTTACGCCCGGGACAGGGCTTCTACGAGCAGTACTTC.

The CDR3 nucleotides read TGTGCCAGCGGAGGGGGTCTGCGCGAGCAGTACTTC. Its translation: CASGGGLREQYF. The chain is built from TRBV9 and TRBJ2-7; either TRBD1 or TRBD2 may fit D (6 bases each). V lost 7 bases, J lost 6 bases, and 14 bases lay in between. The CDR3 runs 12 residues. Germline V gene lookup returns CDR1 SGDLS and CDR2 YYNGEE.

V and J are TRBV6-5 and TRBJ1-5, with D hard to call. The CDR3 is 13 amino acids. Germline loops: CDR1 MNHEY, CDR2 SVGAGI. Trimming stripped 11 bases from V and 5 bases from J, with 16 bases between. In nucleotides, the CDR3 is TGTGCCTCAGCGGTGGCATGGGATCAGCCCCAGCATTTT. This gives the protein CASAVAWDQPQHF.

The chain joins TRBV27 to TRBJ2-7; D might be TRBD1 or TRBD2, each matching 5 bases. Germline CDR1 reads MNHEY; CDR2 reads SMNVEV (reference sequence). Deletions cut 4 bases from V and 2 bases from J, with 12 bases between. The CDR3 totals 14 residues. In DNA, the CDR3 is TGTGCCAGCAGTTCCGGGACCGAGCCCTACGAGCAGTACTTC. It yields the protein CASSSGTEPYEQYF.

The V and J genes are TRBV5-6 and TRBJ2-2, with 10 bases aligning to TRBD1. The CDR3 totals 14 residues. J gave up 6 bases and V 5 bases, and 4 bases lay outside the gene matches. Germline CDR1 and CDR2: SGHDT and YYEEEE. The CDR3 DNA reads TGTGCCAGCAGACCGGGACAGGGGCCCGGGGAGCTGTTTTTT. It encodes CASRPGQGPGELFF.

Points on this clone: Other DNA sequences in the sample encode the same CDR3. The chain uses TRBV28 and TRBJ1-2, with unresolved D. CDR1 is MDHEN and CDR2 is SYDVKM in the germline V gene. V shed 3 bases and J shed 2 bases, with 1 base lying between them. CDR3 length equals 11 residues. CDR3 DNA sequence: TGTGCCAGCAGTTTGAACTATGGCTACACCTTC. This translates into CASSLNYGYTF.